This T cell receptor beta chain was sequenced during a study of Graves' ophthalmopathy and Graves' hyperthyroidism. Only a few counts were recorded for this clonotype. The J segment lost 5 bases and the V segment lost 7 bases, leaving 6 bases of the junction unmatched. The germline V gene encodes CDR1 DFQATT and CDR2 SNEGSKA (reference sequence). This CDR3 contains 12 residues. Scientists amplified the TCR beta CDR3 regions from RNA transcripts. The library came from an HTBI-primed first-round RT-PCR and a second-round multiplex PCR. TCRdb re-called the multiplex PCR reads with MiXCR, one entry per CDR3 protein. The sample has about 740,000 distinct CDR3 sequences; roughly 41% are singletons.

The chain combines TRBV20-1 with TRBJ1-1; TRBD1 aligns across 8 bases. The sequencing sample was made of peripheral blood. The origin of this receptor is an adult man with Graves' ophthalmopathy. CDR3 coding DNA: TGCAGTGGCCCGAACAGGGGGACTGAAGCTTTCTTT. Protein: CSGPNRGTEAFF.